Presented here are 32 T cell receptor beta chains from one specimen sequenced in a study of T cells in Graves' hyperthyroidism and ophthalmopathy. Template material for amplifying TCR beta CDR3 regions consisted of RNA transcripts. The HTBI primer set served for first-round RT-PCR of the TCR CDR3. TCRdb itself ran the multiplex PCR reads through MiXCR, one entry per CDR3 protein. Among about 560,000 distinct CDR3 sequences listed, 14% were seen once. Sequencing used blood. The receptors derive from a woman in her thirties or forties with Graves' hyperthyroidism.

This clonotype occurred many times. Here the CDR3 DNA reads TGTGCCAGCAGCCGCATTAGGACAGGGGGCATCTACGAGCAGTACTTC. Protein sequence: CASSRIRTGGIYEQYF. The chain combines TRBV14 with TRBJ2-7, with 11 bases lining up with TRBD1. The CDR3 totals 16 residues. J lost 3 bases, V lost 4 bases, and 8 bases had no gene match. Germline V gives CDR1 SGHDN, CDR2 FVKESK.

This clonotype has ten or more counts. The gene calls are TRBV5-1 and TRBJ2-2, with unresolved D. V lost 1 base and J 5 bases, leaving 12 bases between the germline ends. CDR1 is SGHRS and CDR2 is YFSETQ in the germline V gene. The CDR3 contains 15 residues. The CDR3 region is CASSLRDLGTGELFF. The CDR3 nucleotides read TGCGCCAGCAGCTTGAGGGATTTGGGAACCGGGGAGCTGTTTTTT.

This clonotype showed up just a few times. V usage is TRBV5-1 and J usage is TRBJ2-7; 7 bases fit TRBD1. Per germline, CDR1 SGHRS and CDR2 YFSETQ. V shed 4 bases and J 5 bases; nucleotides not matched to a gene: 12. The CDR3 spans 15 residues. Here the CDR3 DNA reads TGCGCCAGCAGCGCCGGGACAGCCCTTCTCGACGAGCAGTACTTC. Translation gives CASSAGTALLDEQYF.

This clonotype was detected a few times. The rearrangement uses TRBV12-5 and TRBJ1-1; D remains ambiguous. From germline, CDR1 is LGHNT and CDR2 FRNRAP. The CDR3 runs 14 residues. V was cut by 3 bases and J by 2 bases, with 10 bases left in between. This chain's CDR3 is CASGFLDRNTEAFF. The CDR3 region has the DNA TGTGCTAGTGGTTTTTTAGACCGTAACACTGAAGCTTTCTTT.

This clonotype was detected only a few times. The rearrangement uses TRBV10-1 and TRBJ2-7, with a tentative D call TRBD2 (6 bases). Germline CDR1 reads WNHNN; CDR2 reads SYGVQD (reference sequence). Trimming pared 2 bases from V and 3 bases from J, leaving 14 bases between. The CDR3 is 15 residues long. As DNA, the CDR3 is TGCGCCAGCAGTGAGGGAGGGTTAACCCTCTACGAGCAGTACTTC. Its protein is CASSEGGLTLYEQYF.

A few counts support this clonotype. In DNA form, the CDR3 reads TGCAGTGCTAGTCTCTGGGGAGTGTTTGAGCAGTTCTTC. Amino acids: CSASLWGVFEQFF. This rearrangement joins TRBV20-1 to TRBJ2-1; possible D gene TRBD2, 5 bases. CDR3 length equals 13 residues. Trimming cost V 3 bases and J 9 bases, with 15 bases left between them. Germline assignment: CDR1 DFQATT and CDR2 SNEGSKA (reference sequence).

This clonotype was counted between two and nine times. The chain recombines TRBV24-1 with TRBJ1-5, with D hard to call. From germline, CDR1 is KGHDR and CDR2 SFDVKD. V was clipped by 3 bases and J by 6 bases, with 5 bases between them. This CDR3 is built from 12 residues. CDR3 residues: CATSDMGQPQHF. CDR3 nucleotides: TGTGCCACCAGTGATATGGGTCAGCCCCAGCATTTT.

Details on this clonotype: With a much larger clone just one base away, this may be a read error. The CDR3, as DNA: TGTGCCATCAGTGACCCGGGAGAGTGGGGTCGCCAAGAGGCCCAGTACTTC. This codes for CAISDPGEWGRQEAQYF. The chain is built from TRBV10-3 and TRBJ2-5; tentative D call: TRBD2 (6 bases). The CDR3 length is 17 residues. CDR1 is ENHRY and CDR2 is SYGVKD in the germline V gene.

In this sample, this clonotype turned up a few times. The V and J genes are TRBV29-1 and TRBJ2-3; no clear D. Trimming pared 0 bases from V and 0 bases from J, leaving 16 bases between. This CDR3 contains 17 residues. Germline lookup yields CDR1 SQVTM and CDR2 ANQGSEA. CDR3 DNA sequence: TGCAGCGTTGAAGATCCTTTCTTGGGTGATAGCACAGATACGCAGTATTTT. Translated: CSVEDPFLGDSTDTQYF.

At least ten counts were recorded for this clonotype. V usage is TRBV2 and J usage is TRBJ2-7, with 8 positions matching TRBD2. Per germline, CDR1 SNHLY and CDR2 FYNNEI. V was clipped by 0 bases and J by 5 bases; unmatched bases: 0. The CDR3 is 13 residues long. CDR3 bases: TGTGCCAGCAGTGAAGCCGGGAGGGACGAGCAGTACTTC. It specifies CASSEAGRDEQYF.

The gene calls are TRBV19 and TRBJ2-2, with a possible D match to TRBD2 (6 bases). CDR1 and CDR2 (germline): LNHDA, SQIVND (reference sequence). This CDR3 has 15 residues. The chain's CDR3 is CAVGWSGSGGGELFF. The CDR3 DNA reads TGTGCTGTGGGGTGGAGCGGGTCTGGAGGCGGGGAGCTGTTTTTT.

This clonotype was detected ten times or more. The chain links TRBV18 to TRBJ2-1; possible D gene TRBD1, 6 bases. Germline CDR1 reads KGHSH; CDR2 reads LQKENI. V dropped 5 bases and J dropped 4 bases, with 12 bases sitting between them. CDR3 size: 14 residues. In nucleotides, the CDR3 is TGTGCCAGCTCAATTCAGGGGAGTTACAATGAGCAGTTCTTC. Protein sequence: CASSIQGSYNEQFF.

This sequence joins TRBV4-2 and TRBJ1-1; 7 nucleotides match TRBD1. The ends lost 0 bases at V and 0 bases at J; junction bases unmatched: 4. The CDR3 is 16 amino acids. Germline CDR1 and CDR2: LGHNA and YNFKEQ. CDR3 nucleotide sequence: TGTGCCAGCAGCCAAGATTCGGGACAGCTGAACACTGAAGCTTTCTTT. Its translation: CASSQDSGQLNTEAFF.

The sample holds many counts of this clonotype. This CDR3 reads CASSLKRDFYNEQFF. DNA of the CDR3: TGTGCCAGCAGCTTAAAGCGGGATTTCTACAATGAGCAGTTCTTC. The chain carries TRBV7-9 and TRBJ2-1; 7 bases line up with TRBD2. This CDR3 region has 15 residues. V lost 2 bases to trimming and J lost 3 bases; unmatched junction nucleotides: 4. Germline CDR1 and CDR2: SEHNR and FQNEAQ (reference sequence). Full variable domain (missing parts from reference TRBV7-9 and TRBJ2-1): DTGVSQNPRHKITKRGQNVTFRCDPISEHNRLYWYRQTLGQGPEFLTYFQNEAQLEKSRLLSDRFSAERPKGSFSTLEIQRTEQGDSAMYLCASSLKRDFYNEQFFGPGTRLTVL.

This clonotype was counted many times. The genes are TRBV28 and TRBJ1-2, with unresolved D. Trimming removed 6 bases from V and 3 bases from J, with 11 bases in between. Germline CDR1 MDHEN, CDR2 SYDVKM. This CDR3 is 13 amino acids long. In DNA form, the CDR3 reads TGTGCCAGCAGCTCCGAGGACTACTATGGCTACACCTTC. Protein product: CASSSEDYYGYTF.

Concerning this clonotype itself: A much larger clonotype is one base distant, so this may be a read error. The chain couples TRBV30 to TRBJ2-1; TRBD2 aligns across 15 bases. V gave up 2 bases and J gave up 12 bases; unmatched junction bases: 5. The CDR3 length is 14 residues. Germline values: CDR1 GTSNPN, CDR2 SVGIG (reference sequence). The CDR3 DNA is TGTGCCTGGAGTCGGACTAGCGGGAGGGCCCCGCAGTTCTTC. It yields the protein CAWSRTSGRAPQFF.

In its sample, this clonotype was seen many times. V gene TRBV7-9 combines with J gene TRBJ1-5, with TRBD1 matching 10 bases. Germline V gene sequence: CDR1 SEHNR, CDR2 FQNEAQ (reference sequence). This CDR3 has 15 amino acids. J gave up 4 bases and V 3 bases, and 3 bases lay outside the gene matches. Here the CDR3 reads CASSFGTGVNQPQHF. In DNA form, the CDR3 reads TGTGCCAGCAGCTTCGGGACAGGGGTTAATCAGCCCCAGCATTTT. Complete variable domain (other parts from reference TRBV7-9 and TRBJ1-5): DTGVSQNPRHKITKRGQNVTFRCDPISEHNRLYWYRQTLGQGPEFLTYFQNEAQLEKSRLLSDRFSAERPKGSFSTLEIQRTEQGDSAMYLCASSFGTGVNQPQHFGDGTRLSIL.

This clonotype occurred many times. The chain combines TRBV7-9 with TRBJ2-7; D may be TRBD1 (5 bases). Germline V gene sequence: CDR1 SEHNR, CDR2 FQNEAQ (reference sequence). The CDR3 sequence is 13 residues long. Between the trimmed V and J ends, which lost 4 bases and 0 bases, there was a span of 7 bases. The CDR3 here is CASSSTVSYEQYF. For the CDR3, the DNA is TGTGCCAGCAGCTCGACAGTCTCCTACGAGCAGTACTTC.

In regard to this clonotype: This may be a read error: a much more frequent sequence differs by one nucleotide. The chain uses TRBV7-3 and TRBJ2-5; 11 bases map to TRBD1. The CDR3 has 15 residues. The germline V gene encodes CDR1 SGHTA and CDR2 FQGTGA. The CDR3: CVSSSGQGAAETQYF. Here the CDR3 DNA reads TGTGTCAGCAGCTCAGGACAGGGGGCTGCGGAGACCCAGTACTTC.

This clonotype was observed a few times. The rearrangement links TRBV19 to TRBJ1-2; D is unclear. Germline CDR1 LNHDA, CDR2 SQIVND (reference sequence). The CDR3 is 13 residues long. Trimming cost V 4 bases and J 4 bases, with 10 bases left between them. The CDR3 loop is CASSRSEAYGYTF. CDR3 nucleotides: TGTGCCAGTAGTAGGTCCGAGGCCTATGGCTACACCTTC.

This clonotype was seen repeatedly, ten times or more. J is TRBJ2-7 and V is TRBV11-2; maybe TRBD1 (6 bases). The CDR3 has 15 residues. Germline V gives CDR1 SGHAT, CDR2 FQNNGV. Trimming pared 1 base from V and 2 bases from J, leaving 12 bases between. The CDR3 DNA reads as TGTGCCAGCAGCTTAGGATCTGGACAGACCTACGAGCAGTACTTC. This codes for CASSLGSGQTYEQYF.

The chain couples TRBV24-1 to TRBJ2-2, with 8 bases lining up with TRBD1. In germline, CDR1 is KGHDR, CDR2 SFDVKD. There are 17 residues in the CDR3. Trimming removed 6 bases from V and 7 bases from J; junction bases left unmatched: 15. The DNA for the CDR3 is TGTGCCACCAGTTCGACAGGGGCGCGAGGTAACGGCGGGGAGCTGTTTTTT. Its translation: CATSSTGARGNGGELFF.

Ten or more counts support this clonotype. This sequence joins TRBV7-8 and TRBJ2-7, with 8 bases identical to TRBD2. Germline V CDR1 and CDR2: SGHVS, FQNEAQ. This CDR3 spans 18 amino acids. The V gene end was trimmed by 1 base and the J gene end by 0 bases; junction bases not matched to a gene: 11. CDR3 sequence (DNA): TGTGCCAGCAGCTTAGGGGCCCTCGGGGCGGGAGGCTCCTACGAGCAGTACTTC. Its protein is CASSLGALGAGGSYEQYF.

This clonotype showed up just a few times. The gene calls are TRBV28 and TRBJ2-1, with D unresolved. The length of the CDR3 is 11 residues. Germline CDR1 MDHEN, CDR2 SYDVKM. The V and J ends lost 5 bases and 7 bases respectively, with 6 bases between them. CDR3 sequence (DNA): TGTGCCAGCAGTAAAAGGAATGAGCAGTTCTTC. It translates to CASSKRNEQFF.

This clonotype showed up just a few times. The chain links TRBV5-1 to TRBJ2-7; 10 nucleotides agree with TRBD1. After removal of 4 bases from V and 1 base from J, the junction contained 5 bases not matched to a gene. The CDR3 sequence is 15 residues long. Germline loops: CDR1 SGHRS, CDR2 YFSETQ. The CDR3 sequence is CASSPDRGFSYEQYF. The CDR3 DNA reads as TGCGCCAGCAGCCCGGACAGGGGGTTTTCCTACGAGCAGTACTTC.

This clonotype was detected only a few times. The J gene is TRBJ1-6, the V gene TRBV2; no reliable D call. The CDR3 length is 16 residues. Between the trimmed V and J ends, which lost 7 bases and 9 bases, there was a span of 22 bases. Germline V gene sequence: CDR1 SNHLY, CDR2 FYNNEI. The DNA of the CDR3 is TGTGCCAGCACCACTAGCGGGAGGGTTGAAACTTCACCCCTCCACTTT. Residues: CASTTSGRVETSPLHF.

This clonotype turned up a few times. The CDR3 bases are TGTGCCAGCAGTTCACTACGTCCTCCACAGGGGAATCAGCCCCAGCATTTT. It specifies CASSSLRPPQGNQPQHF. The gene calls are TRBV28 and TRBJ1-5; 7 positions agree with TRBD1. The germline V gene has CDR1 MDHEN and CDR2 SYDVKM. CDR3 length: 17 residues. The ends lost 4 bases at V and 4 bases at J; junction bases unmatched: 13.

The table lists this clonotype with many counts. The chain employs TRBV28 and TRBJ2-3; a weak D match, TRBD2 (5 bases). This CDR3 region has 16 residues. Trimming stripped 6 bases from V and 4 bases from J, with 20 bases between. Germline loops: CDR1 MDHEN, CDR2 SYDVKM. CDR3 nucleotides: TGTGCCAGCAGCCTTCCTAGCTACCCCCGGGCAGATACGCAGTATTTT. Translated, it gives CASSLPSYPRADTQYF.

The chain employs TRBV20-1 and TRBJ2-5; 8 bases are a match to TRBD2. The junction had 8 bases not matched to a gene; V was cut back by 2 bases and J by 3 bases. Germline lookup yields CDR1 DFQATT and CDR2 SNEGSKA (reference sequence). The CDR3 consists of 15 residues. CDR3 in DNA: TGCAGTGCTAGAATGAGGCGGGAGGCAGAAGAGACCCAGTACTTC. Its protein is CSARMRREAEETQYF.

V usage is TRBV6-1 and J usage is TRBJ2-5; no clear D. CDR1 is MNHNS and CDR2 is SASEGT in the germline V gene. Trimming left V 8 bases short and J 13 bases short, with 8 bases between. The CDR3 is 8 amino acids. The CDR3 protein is CASSLRYF. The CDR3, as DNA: TGTGCCAGCTCCCTTCGGTACTTC.

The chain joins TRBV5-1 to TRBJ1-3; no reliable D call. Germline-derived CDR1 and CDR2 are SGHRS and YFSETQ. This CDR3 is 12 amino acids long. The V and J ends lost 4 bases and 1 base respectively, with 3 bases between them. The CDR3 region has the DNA TGCGCCAGCAGCGGGTCTGGAAACACCATATATTTT. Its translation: CASSGSGNTIYF.

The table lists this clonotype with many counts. The CDR3: CASSLSGAPYEQYF. DNA of the CDR3: TGTGCCAGCAGTTTATCAGGGGCCCCCTACGAGCAGTACTTC. V is TRBV28 and J is TRBJ2-7, with D perhaps matching TRBD1 (6 bases). V lost 1 base to trimming and J lost 2 bases, with 9 bases between them. Germline V lookup: CDR1 MDHEN, CDR2 SYDVKM. CDR3 size: 14 residues.